This TCR beta chain was recorded in a study of blood T cell repertoires in COVID-19. Authors' processing steps: Amplification from reference gene primers served as the basis for estimated nucleated cell counts. Sequencing was performed with immunoSEQ multiplex PCR; in TCRdb, only in-frame clones are kept and a portion is missing. V and J calls and clone size are those listed in that table; D and trimming were worked out from the DNA. The sample has about 200,000 clones; about 85% are singletons. Trimming shortened V by 2 bases and J by 0 bases, and 23 bases separated the two germline ends. This CDR3 spans 19 amino acids. Germline V CDR1 and CDR2: LGHNT, FRNRAP.

Input material: peripheral blood. The rearrangement joins TRBV12-5 to TRBJ2-7; D unresolved. This receptor was identified in a woman aged 50 to 60 with COVID-19, enrolled during active disease. DNA for the CDR3: TGTGCTAGTGGTTTGAGAGTGGGTCGCGAACAGACGAGCTCCTACGAGCAGTACTTC. As protein: CASGLRVGREQTSSYEQYF.